Each of the 30 T cell receptor beta chains below was sequenced from the same sample in a study of metastatic and nonmetastatic thyroid tumors. TCRdb re-analyzed the PCR reads through MiXCR. The sample contains 8,000 to 10,000 clones, around 15% of which appear only once. Thyroid surgery was preceded by no treatment in any patient. Sequencing was performed on blood. All receptors come from a female donor with papillary thyroid cancer or a benign thyroid nodule (not recorded which). Some clones in this sample may be carry-over from other donors' samples.

This clone was recorded a few times. The rearrangement joins TRBV27 to TRBJ2-2; D may be TRBD1 (6 bases). The CDR3 runs 15 residues. Trimming shortened V by 0 bases and J by 12 bases, and 17 bases separated the two germline ends. The V gene's germline CDR1 is MNHEY and CDR2 SMNVEV (reference sequence). The CDR3 here is CASSLSRTQGPKLFF. The CDR3 DNA sequence: TGTGCCAGCAGTTTATCTCGGACCCAGGGGCCCAAGCTGTTTTTT.

Turning to this clone: A single base separates this from a much larger clone, so it may be a read error. The chain uses TRBV6-2 or TRBV6-3 and TRBJ1-2, with a tentative D call TRBD1 (5 bases). The CDR3 has 13 amino acids. The ends were cut back, 6 bases at V and 7 bases at J, with 15 bases in the middle. CDR1 and CDR2 from the germline V gene are MNHEY and SVGEGT. The CDR3 sequence is CASSSRGCCGYTF. CDR3 nucleotides: TGTGCCAGCAGCTCCCGGGGGTGCTGTGGCTACACCTTC.

CDR3 sequence reads: CATSVRGGLYNSPLHF. The CDR3 DNA reads as TGTGCCACCAGTGTGAGAGGGGGCCTTTATAATTCACCCCTCCACTTT. This chain connects TRBV24-1 to TRBJ1-6, with TRBD1 identical over 7 bases. The CDR3 runs 16 residues. Germline-derived CDR1 and CDR2 are KGHDR and SFDVKD. V trimming: 5 bases; J trimming: 4 bases; junction bases outside the gene matches: 7.

This clone was found many times. Here the CDR3 DNA reads TGCAGCGTTGAAGTTCAGGGATGGAATGGCTACACCTTC. Residues: CSVEVQGWNGYTF. The chain carries TRBV29-1 and TRBJ1-2; tentative D call: TRBD1 (5 bases). CDR3 length equals 13 residues. V was pared by 1 base and J by 6 bases, with 12 bases between. The germline V gene has CDR1 SQVTM and CDR2 ANQGSEA. Variable domain in full (rest from reference TRBV29-1 and TRBJ1-2): SAVISQKPSRDICQRGTSLTIQCQVDSQVTMMFWYRQQPGQSLTLIATANQGSEATYESGFVIDKFPISRPNLTFSTLTVSNMSPEDSSIYLCSVEVQGWNGYTFGSGTRLTVV.

By share, this clone ranks as medium-sized (0.01 to 0.1%). The genes are TRBV7-2 and TRBJ1-2, with 7 nucleotides matching TRBD1. This CDR3 is built from 14 residues. Germline CDR1 reads SGHTA; CDR2 reads FQGNSA. V was clipped by 4 bases and J by 6 bases; unmatched bases: 8. The CDR3 reads CASSSRQGGNGYTF. As DNA, the CDR3 is TGTGCCAGCAGCTCCCGACAGGGTGGGAATGGCTACACCTTC.

This clone is medium-sized. This chain joins TRBV4-1 and TRBJ1-2; D unclear. The CDR3 extends over 16 amino acids. Trimming cost V 4 bases and J 0 bases, with 15 bases left between them. CDR1 and CDR2 from the germline V gene are MGHRA and YSYEKL. CDR3 region: CASSRRGVEANYGYTF. The CDR3, as DNA: TGCGCCAGCAGCCGGCGAGGTGTCGAAGCTAACTATGGCTACACCTTC.

In its sample, this clone was seen many times. The chain uses TRBV5-4 and TRBJ1-2; D gene uncertain. The V gene's germline CDR1 is SGHNT and CDR2 YYREEE (reference sequence). This CDR3 comprises 15 residues. V gave up 0 bases and J gave up 8 bases, with 17 bases separating them. The CDR3 region has the DNA TGTGCCAGCAGCTTGGCGATGTCAGCCCTTGGGGGCTACACCTTC. It yields the protein CASSLAMSALGGYTF. Together with reference TRBV5-4 and TRBJ1-2, the CDR3 gives the full variable domain: ETGVTQSPTHLIKTRGQQVTLRCSSQSGHNTVSWYQQALGQGPQFIFQYYREEENGRGNFPPRFSGLQFPNYSSELNVNALELDDSALYLCASSLAMSALGGYTFGSGTRLTVV.

This clone showed up many times. The CDR3 loop reads CSVRDNTQYF. The CDR3 bases are TGCAGCGTTAGGGACAATACGCAGTATTTT. The chain employs TRBV29-1 and TRBJ2-3; TRBD1 is a possible D gene (6 bases). The germline V and J ends were trimmed by 5 bases and 7 bases, with 7 bases remaining between them. Germline loops: CDR1 SQVTM, CDR2 ANQGSEA. The CDR3 consists of 10 residues.

The genes are TRBV7-2 and TRBJ1-1; the D gene is possibly TRBD1 (5 bases). The germline V and J ends were trimmed by 4 bases and 4 bases, with 10 bases remaining between them. The germline V gene has CDR1 SGHTA and CDR2 FQGNSA. This CDR3 spans 13 amino acids. The CDR3 nucleotides read TGTGCCAGCAGCTGTACAGGCGGCACTGAAGCTTTCTTT. This codes for CASSCTGGTEAFF. Combining the CDR3 with reference TRBV7-2 and TRBJ1-1 gives the whole variable domain GAGVSQSPSNKVTEKGKDVELRCDPISGHTALYWYRQSLGQGLEFLIYFQGNSAPDKSGLPSDRFSAERTGGSVSTLTIQRTQQEDSAVYLCASSCTGGTEAFFGQGTRLTVV.

This clone is labeled medium-sized. The CDR3: CASSFGTGLGYSLHF. The CDR3 region has the DNA TGTGCCAGCAGTTTCGGGACAGGTCTTGGTTATTCCCTCCACTTT. The rearrangement uses TRBV28 and TRBJ1-6; TRBD1 aligns across 8 bases. Per the germline V gene, CDR1 is MDHEN and CDR2 is SYDVKM. The trim removed 3 bases at V and 14 bases at J, leaving 12 bases unmatched. This CDR3 comprises 15 residues.

By its share, this clone is medium-sized. The chain uses TRBV6-1 and TRBJ2-7; the D is unclear. Trimming cost V 6 bases and J 0 bases, with 12 bases left between them. The CDR3 spans 14 residues. CDR1 is MNHNS, CDR2 SASEGT, per germline. In nucleotides, the CDR3 is TGTGCCAGCAGAGCCTCAGGCTACTCCTACGAGCAGTACTTC. Translation gives CASRASGYSYEQYF.

There are a few counts of this clone. The chain carries TRBV6-2 or TRBV6-3 and TRBJ1-4, with a weak D call TRBD1 (5 bases). This CDR3 is 14 amino acids long. Germline CDR1 and CDR2: MNHEY and SVGEGT. V was cut by 1 base and J by 10 bases, with 13 bases left in between. The CDR3 here is CASSYLGRQGKLFF. The DNA for the CDR3 is TGTGCCAGCAGTTACTTGGGCAGGCAGGGAAAACTGTTTTTT.

By share, this clone ranks as medium-sized. This rearrangement joins TRBV7-2 to TRBJ2-6; D is uncertain. Germline V lookup: CDR1 SGHTA, CDR2 FQGNSA. The CDR3 is 14 residues long. V lost 4 bases and J lost 3, with 7 bases in between. Written as DNA, the CDR3 is TGTGCCAGCAGCTCCCCCGGTGGGGCCAACGTCCTGACTTTC. Protein product: CASSSPGGANVLTF.

This clone appeared many times. The genes are TRBV13 and TRBJ2-6; no clear D. Looked up from germline, CDR1 is PRHDT and CDR2 is FYEKMQ (reference sequence). The CDR3 sequence is 15 residues long. V was cut by 3 bases and J by 0 bases, with 6 bases left in between. The CDR3 DNA reads as TGTGCCAGCAGCTTGTCGGTCTCTGGGGCCAACGTCCTGACTTTC. Translation gives CASSLSVSGANVLTF. The variable domain in full, completed from reference TRBV13 and TRBJ2-6, reads AAGVIQSPRHLIKEKRETATLKCYPIPRHDTVYWYQQGPGQDPQFLISFYEKMQSDKGSIPDRFSAQQFSDYHSELNMSSLELGDSALYFCASSLSVSGANVLTFGAGSRLTVL.

The J gene is TRBJ1-1, the V gene TRBV27; D remains ambiguous. V was clipped by 6 bases and J by 4 bases, with 15 bases between them. The CDR3 loop spans 14 amino acids. Germline CDR1 reads MNHEY; CDR2 reads SMNVEV (reference sequence). The CDR3: CASRTGLLSTEAFF. The CDR3 DNA sequence: TGTGCCAGCAGAACCGGGCTCCTAAGCACTGAAGCTTTCTTT.

Relative to its sample, this clone is medium-sized. The rearrangement uses TRBV27 and TRBJ1-6, with no clear D. V was pared by 5 bases and J by 10 bases, with 12 bases between. The germline V gene has CDR1 MNHEY and CDR2 SMNVEV (reference sequence). The CDR3 totals 13 residues. CDR3 region: CASSVPLGSPLHF. The DNA of the CDR3 is TGTGCCAGCAGTGTCCCGTTGGGGTCACCCCTCCACTTT.

This clone is labeled medium-sized. This rearrangement joins TRBV2 to TRBJ2-3; D remains unclear. Trimming took 3 bases from V and 7 from J, leaving 8 bases between them. CDR3 length: 12 residues. Per germline, CDR1 SNHLY and CDR2 FYNNEI. The CDR3: CASSEDDYTQYF. The DNA for the CDR3 is TGTGCCAGCAGTGAGGATGACTATACGCAGTATTTT.

This clone was detected ten times or more. Just one base apart from a much larger clone, this may be a read error. The V and J genes are TRBV12-3 or TRBV12-4 and TRBJ1-5; 7 nucleotides match TRBD1. This CDR3 is built from 14 residues. The CDR3 here is CVSSSRRGDQPQHF. The CDR3 coding sequence is TGTGTCAGCAGTTCCCGCAGGGGGGATCAGCCCCAGCATTTT.

CDR3 DNA sequence: TGTGCCAGCAGCCTCACAGGGCCCTATTCTGGCCCCCTCCACTTT. Its translation is CASSLTGPYSGPLHF. This chain connects TRBV7-9 to TRBJ1-6; possibly TRBD1 for D (6 bases). Germline values: CDR1 SEHNR, CDR2 FQNEAQ (reference sequence). The CDR3 spans 15 residues. V lost 5 bases and J 13 bases, leaving 21 bases between the germline ends.

This clone was seen repeatedly, ten times or more. The chain links TRBV18 to TRBJ1-4; D gene unclear. CDR1 KGHSH and CDR2 LQKENI come from the germline V gene. CDR3 size: 12 residues. The V gene lost 5 bases and the J gene lost 6 bases, with 7 bases spanning the gap. CDR3 protein: CASSGDDEKLFF. CDR3 nucleotide sequence: TGTGCCAGCTCAGGAGACGATGAAAAACTGTTTTTT. Drawing the rest from reference TRBV18 and TRBJ1-4, the complete variable domain is NAGVMQNPRHLVRRRGQEARLRCSPMKGHSHVYWYRQLPEEGLKFMVYLQKENIIDESGMPKERFSAEFPKEGPSILRIQQVVRGDSAAYFCASSGDDEKLFFGSGTQLSVL.

The rearrangement links TRBV10-3 to TRBJ1-2; perhaps TRBD1 as D (5 bases). The CDR3 spans 16 residues. CDR1 ENHRY and CDR2 SYGVKD come from the germline V gene. Trimming left V 6 bases short and J 1 base short, with 18 bases between. The CDR3 sequence is CAIRPAGRDFNYGYTF. CDR3 bases: TGTGCCATCAGGCCGGCGGGCAGGGACTTTAACTATGGCTACACCTTC.

Sample share makes this clone medium-sized. J is TRBJ1-5 and V is TRBV20-1; TRBD1 is a possible D gene (5 bases). The CDR3 has 15 amino acids. Trimming took 3 bases from V and 2 from J, leaving 14 bases between them. The germline V gene encodes CDR1 DFQATT and CDR2 SNEGSKA (reference sequence). The CDR3 region is CSARGTLPGNQPQHF. The CDR3 nucleotides read TGCAGTGCTAGGGGGACCCTCCCCGGCAATCAGCCCCAGCATTTT.

The V and J genes are TRBV5-1 and TRBJ2-7; no clear D gene. Per the germline V gene, CDR1 is SGHRS and CDR2 is YFSETQ. The ends were cut back, 2 bases at V and 2 bases at J, with 11 bases in the middle. The CDR3 is 14 amino acids. The CDR3 spells CASSFETDPYEQYF. CDR3 bases: TGCGCCAGCAGCTTTGAGACGGACCCCTACGAGCAGTACTTC.

By frequency in the sample, this clone is medium-sized. This chain links TRBV5-1 with TRBJ1-1; D might be TRBD1 (5 bases). The ends were cut back, 4 bases at V and 4 bases at J, with 11 bases in the middle. Per germline, CDR1 SGHRS and CDR2 YFSETQ. This CDR3 spans 13 amino acids. CDR3: CASSREGSTEAFF. The CDR3 DNA follows: TGCGCCAGCAGCCGGGAGGGGAGCACTGAAGCTTTCTTT.

The rearrangement joins TRBV11-2 to TRBJ2-7, with no clear D. This CDR3 comprises 14 residues. CDR1 SGHAT and CDR2 FQNNGV come from the germline V gene. V was clipped by 5 bases and J by 3 bases, with 14 bases between them. CDR3 DNA sequence: TGTGCCAGCAGCCACACAGTGGGCGTCTACGAGCAGTACTTC. It codes for CASSHTVGVYEQYF.

The chain's CDR3 is CASSPGLAGGFKYF. The CDR3 DNA follows: TGTGCCAGCAGCCCAGGACTAGCGGGAGGATTTAAGTACTTC. V usage is TRBV7-2 and J usage is TRBJ2-7; 14 nucleotides line up with TRBD2. This CDR3 is 14 amino acids long. After removal of 5 bases from V and 11 bases from J, the junction contained 8 bases not matched to a gene. Looked up from germline, CDR1 is SGHTA and CDR2 is FQGNSA.

The chain links TRBV11-2 to TRBJ1-2, with 7 bases fitting TRBD1. The trim removed 4 bases at V and 6 bases at J, leaving 5 bases unmatched. Germline V gene sequence: CDR1 SGHAT, CDR2 FQNNGV. CDR3 length equals 13 residues. The CDR3 is CASSYTGTDGYTF. The CDR3 DNA reads as TGTGCCAGCAGCTATACAGGGACAGATGGCTACACCTTC.

About this clone itself: Germline is not matched at one junction end, which may reflect a read error. The V and J genes are TRBV6-1 and TRBJ1-1, with a weak D call TRBD1 (5 bases). The CDR3 contains 13 residues. Germline V CDR1 and CDR2: MNHNS, SASEGT. The CDR3 sequence is CDSSMTDTIKAFF. DNA of the CDR3: TGTGACAGCAGTATGACAGACACCATTAAAGCTTTCTTT.

Comments on this clone: This likely comes from a read error, as the CDR3 has no conserved phenylalanine or tryptophan at its end. V gene TRBV20-1 combines with J gene TRBJ2-2; tentatively, D is TRBD1 (5 bases). This CDR3 has 13 amino acids. The germline V gene encodes CDR1 DFQATT and CDR2 SNEGSKA (reference sequence). The CDR3 protein is CGARAGSIGELFL. CDR3 nucleotide sequence: TGCGGTGCTAGAGCAGGGTCAATCGGGGAGCTGTTTTTA.

This clone appeared a single time. The CDR3 sequence is CASSQETGTLQETQYF. CDR3 DNA sequence: TGCGCCAGCAGCCAAGAGACCGGGACACTACAAGAGACCCAGTACTTC. The chain couples TRBV4-3 to TRBJ2-5, with a weak D call TRBD1 (6 bases). The CDR3 has 16 residues. V was clipped by 0 bases and J by 2 bases, with 13 bases between them. Germline assignment: CDR1 LGHNA and CDR2 YSLEER.